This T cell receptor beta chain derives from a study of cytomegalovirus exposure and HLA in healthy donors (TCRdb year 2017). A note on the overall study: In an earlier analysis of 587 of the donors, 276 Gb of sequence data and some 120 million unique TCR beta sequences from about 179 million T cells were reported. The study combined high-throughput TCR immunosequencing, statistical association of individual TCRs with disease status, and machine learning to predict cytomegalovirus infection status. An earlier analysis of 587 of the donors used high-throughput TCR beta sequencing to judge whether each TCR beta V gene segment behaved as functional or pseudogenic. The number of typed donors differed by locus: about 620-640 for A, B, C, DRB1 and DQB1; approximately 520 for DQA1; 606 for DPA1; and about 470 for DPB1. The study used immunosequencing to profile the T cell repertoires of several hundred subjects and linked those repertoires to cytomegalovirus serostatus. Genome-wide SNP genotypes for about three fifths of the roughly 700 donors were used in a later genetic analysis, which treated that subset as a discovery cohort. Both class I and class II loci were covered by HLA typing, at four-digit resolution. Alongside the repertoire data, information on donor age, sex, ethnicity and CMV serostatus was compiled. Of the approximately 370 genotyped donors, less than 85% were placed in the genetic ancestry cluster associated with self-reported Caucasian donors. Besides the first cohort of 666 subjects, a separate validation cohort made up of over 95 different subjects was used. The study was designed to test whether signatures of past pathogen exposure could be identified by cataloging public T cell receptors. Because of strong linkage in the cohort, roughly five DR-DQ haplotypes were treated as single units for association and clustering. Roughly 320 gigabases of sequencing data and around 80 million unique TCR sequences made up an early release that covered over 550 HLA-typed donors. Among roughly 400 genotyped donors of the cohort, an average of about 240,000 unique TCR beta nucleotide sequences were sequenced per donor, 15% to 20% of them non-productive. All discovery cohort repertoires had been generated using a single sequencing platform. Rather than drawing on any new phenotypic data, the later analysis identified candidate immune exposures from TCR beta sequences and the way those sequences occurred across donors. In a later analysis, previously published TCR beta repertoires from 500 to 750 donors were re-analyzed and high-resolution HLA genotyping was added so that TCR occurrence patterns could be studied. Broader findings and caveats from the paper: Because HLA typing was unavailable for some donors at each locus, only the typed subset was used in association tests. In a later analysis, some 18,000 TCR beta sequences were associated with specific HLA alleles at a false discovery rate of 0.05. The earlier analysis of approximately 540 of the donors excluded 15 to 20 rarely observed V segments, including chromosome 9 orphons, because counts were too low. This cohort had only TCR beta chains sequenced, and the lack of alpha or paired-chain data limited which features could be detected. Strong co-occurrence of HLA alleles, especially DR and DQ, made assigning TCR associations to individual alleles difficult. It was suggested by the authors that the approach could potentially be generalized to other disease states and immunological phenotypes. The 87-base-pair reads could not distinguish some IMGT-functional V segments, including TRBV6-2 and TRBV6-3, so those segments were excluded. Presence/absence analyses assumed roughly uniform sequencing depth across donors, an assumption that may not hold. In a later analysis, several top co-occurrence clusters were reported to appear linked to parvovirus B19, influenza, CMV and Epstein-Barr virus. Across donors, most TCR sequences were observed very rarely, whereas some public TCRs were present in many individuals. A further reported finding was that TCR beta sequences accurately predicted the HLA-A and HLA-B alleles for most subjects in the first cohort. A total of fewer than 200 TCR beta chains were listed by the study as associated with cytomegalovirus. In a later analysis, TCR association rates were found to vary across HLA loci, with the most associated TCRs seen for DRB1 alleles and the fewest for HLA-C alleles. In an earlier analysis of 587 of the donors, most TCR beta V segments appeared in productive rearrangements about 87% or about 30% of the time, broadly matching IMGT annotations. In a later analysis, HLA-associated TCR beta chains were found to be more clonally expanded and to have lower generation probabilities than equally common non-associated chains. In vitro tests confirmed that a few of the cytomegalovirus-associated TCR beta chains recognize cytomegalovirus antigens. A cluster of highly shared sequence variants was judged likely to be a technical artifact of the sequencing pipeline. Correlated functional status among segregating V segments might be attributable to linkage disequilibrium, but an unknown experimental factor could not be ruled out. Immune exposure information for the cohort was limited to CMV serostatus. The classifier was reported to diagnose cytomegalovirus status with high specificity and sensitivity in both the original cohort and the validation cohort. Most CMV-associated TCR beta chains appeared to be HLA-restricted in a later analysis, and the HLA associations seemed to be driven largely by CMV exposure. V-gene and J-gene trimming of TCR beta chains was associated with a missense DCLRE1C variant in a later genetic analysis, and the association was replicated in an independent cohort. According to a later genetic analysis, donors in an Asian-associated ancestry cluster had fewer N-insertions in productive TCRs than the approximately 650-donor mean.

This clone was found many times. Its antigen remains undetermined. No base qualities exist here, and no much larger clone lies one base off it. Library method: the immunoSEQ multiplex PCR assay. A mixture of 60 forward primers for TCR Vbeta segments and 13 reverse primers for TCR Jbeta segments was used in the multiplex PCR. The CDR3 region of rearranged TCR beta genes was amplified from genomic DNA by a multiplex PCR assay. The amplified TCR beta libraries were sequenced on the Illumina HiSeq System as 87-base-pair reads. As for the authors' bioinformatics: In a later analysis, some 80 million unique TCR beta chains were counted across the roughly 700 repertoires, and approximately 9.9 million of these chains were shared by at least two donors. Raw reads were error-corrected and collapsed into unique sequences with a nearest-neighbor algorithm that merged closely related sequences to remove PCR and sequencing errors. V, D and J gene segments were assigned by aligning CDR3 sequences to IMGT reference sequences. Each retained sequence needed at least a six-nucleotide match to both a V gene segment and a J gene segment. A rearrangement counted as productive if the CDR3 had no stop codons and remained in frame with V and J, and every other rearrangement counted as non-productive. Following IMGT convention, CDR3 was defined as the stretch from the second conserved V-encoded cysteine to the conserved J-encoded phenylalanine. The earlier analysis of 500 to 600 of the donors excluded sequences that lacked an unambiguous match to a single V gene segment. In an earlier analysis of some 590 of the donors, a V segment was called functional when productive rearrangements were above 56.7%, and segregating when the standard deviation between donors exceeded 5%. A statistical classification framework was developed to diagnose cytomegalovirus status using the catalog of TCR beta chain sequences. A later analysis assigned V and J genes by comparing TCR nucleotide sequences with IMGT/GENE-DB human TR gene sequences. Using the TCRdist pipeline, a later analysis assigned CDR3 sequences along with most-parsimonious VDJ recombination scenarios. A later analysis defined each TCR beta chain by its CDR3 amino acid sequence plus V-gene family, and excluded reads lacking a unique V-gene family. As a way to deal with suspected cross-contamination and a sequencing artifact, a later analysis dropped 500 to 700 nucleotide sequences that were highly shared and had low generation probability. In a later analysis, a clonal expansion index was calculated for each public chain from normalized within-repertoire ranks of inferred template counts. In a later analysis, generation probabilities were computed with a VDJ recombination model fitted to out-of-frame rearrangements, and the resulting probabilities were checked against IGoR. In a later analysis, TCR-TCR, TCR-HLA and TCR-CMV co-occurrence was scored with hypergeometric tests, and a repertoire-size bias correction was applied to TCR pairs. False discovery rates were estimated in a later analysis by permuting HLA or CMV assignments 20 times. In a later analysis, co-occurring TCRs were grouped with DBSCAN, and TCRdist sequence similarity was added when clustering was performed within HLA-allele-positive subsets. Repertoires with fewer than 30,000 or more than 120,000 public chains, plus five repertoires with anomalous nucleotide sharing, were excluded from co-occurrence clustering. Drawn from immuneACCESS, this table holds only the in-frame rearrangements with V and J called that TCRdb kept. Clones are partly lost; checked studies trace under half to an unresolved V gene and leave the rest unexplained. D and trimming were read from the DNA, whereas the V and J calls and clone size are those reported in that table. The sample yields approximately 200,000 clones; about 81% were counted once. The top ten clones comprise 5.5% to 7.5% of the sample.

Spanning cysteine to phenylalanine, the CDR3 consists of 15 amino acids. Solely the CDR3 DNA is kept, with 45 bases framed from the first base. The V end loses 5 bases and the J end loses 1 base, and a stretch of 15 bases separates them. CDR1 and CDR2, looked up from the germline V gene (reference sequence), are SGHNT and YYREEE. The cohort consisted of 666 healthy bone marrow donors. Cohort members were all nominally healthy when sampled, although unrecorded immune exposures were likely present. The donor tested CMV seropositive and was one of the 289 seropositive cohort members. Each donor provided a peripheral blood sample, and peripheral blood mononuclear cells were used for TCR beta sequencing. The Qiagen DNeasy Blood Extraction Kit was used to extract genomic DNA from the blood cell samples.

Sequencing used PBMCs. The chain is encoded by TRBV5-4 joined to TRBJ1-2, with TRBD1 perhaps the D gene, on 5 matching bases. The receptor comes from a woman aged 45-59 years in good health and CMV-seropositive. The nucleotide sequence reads TGTGCCAGCAGGCGTTTAGGGGCCGTTAACTATGGCTACACCTTC. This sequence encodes CASRRLGAVNYGYTF.